This TCR beta chain was retrieved from a study of shared clonotypes between healthy human individuals. CDR1 is SNHLY, CDR2 FYNNEI, per germline. The CDR3 loop spans 16 amino acids. V dropped 4 bases and J dropped 0; count of bases not matched to a gene: 8. Only in-frame clones appear in the TCRdb table, and some are missing; sequencing was by immunoSEQ multiplex PCR. The profile shows over a million clones, approximately 80% of them singletons. This TCR derives from a man between 18 and 29 years old in good health. Some clones in this sample may be carry-over from other donors' samples. The specimen sequenced was memory CD4+ T cells from PBMCs. Subset defined: CD45RA-negative fraction. The chain employs TRBV2 and TRBJ2-7; 8 positions agree with TRBD2. The CDR3 coding sequence is TGTGCCAGCAGTGCTTTAGGACTAGCTTCCTCCTACGAGCAGTACTTC. Residues: CASSALGLASSYEQYF.